Listed below are T cell receptor beta chains from one sample, sequenced in a study of cytomegalovirus exposure and HLA in healthy donors. TCRdb's table, derived via immunoSEQ multiplex PCR, lists solely in-frame clones and lacks some. The sample has 85,000 to 130,000 clones, 60% to 80% seen once. Sequenced input: PBMCs. The receptor set was obtained from a man aged 40-55 years in good health and CMV-seronegative. CDR3s include the opening cysteine and the closing phenylalanine or tryptophan. The order of the fields is J gene, D gene, V gene, clone size, CDR3 length, CDR3 DNA, CDR3 protein. The D gene is left open where the match is weak. Size is stated for part of the rows, as once, few or many counts, or as a class when the clone is expanded.

TRBJ1-2 TRBD1 TRBV7-9 - 16 TGTGCCAGCAGCCCCGGGACAGGGGGCGCGGGAGTTGGCTACACCTTC CASSPGTGGAGVGYTF
TRBJ1-2 - TRBV6-1 - 13 TGTGCCAGCAGTGCATCCGGGTTCTATGGCTACACCTTC CASSASGFYGYTF
TRBJ2-1 - TRBV10-1 - 14 TGCGCCAGCAGTGAGTCGGCAACTAAGGATGAGCAGTTCTTC CASSESATKDEQFF
TRBJ2-3 - TRBV13 - 16 TGTGCCAGCAGCCCAGCCCGGGGGGCCGTTTCGGATACGCAGTATTTT CASSPARGAVSDTQYF
TRBJ2-1 TRBD2 TRBV29-1 - 14 TGCAGCGTCGGCCCGACTAGCGGGGTCGGTGAGCAGTTCTTC CSVGPTSGVGEQFF
TRBJ2-1 - TRBV7-9 - 15 TGTGCCAGCAGCTTAGTGGGACTTCCGCCCGATGAGCAGTTCTTC CASSLVGLPPDEQFF
TRBJ2-7 - TRBV11-2 - 15 TGTGCCAGCAGCTGGGTGGGGAGGAACTCCTACGAGCAGTACTTC CASSWVGRNSYEQYF
TRBJ2-7 TRBD1 TRBV4-2 - 14 TGTGCCAGCAGCCAAGGACAGGGGGAAGGTGAGCAGTACTTC CASSQGQGEGEQYF
TRBJ1-3 - TRBV2 - 15 TGTGCCAGCAGACAGGAGCGCTCCGCTGGAAACACCATATATTTT CASRQERSAGNTIYF
TRBJ2-1 TRBD2 TRBV11-2 - 16 TGTGCCAGCAGTTCACAGCGGGGGAGTGACTACAATGAGCAGTTCTTC CASSSQRGSDYNEQFF
TRBJ1-2 - TRBV29-1 - 11 TGCAGCGTTGGGACTCCCTATGGCTACACCTTC CSVGTPYGYTF
TRBJ2-7 TRBD2 TRBV11-2 - 18 TGTGCCAGCAGCCCCATCAGGCGCGGGAGGGGGGTCTCCTACGAGCAGTACTTC CASSPIRRGRGVSYEQYF
TRBJ1-2 TRBD1 TRBV4-2 - 17 TGTGCCAGCAGCCAAGAGAGACAGGGGGCGCACGGCTATGGCTACACCTTC CASSQERQGAHGYGYTF
TRBJ1-2 - TRBV5-1 - 14 TGCGCCAGCAGCTTGGTGGGCGAAAGTTATGGCTACACCTTC CASSLVGESYGYTF
TRBJ2-7 - TRBV5-1 - 13 TGCGCCAGCAGCTTGGACGGCAGGGGTGAGCAGTACTTC CASSLDGRGEQYF
TRBJ1-2 - TRBV7-9 - 14 TGTGCCAGCAGCTCTACCGAGACAGGTTATGGCTACACCTTC CASSSTETGYGYTF
TRBJ1-2 - TRBV2 once 13 TGTGCCAGCAGTGACCCCCCGAGAGATGGCTACACCTTC CASSDPPRDGYTF
TRBJ2-7 - TRBV9 - 13 TGTGCCAGCAGCCCGCTCGGGGAATACGAGCAGTACTTC CASSPLGEYEQYF
TRBJ2-5 - TRBV7-2 - 15 TGTGCCAGCAGCACTAGTTCTAGTGCCCAAGAGACCCAGTACTTC CASSTSSSAQETQYF
TRBJ1-3 - TRBV6-1 - 15 TGTGCCAGCAGTGAAGCTTCGGGGGTAGCGTACACCATATATTTT CASSEASGVAYTIYF
TRBJ2-3 TRBD2 TRBV5-1 - 16 TGCGCCAGCAGCCGTAGCGGGGGGGCCGCGGGAGATACGCAGTATTTT CASSRSGGAAGDTQYF
TRBJ2-3 - TRBV18 - 17 TGTGCCAGCTCACCGCGATCCGGGGGGCGAATCACAGATACGCAGTATTTT CASSPRSGGRITDTQYF
TRBJ1-1 TRBD1 TRBV25-1 - 18 TGTGCCAGCAGTGAGGGTCCCTCGCGTGAGGGGGCCAGAGCTGAAGCTTTCTTT CASSEGPSREGARAEAFF
TRBJ2-1 TRBD2 TRBV5-8 - 16 TGTGCCAGCAGAACGACTAGCACGAGCTCCTACAATGAGCAGTTCTTC CASRTTSTSSYNEQFF
TRBJ1-3 - TRBV15 - 14 TGTGCCACCAGCAGAGGAACAGCTGGAAACACCATATATTTT CATSRGTAGNTIYF
TRBJ1-5 - TRBV6-1 - 16 TGTGCCAGCAGTGAATACCGCCGCAGGCCGCCTGGGCCCCAGCATTTT CASSEYRRRPPGPQHF
TRBJ1-6 TRBD1 TRBV10-3 - 14 TGTGCCATCCCGGGACAGGATTATAATTCACCCCTCCACTTT CAIPGQDYNSPLHF
TRBJ1-2 - TRBV5-6 - 14 TGTGCCAGCAGCTTCTCAGGGTCTAACTATGGCTACACCTTC CASSFSGSNYGYTF
TRBJ2-7 TRBD1 TRBV5-1 once 13 TGCGCCAGCAGCCGGGGACAGGGGGACGAGCAGTACTTC CASSRGQGDEQYF
TRBJ2-5 - TRBV5-6 - 16 TGTGCCAGCAGCGCGGCGGTAGGAGACTACCAAGAGACCCAGTACTTC CASSAAVGDYQETQYF
TRBJ2-7 - TRBV13 once 15 TGTGCCAGCAGCGTCGGACTGCTTGCTACCTACGAGCAGTACTTC CASSVGLLATYEQYF
TRBJ1-5 TRBD1 TRBV2 - 14 TGTGCCAGCAACCGACAGGGGGGAAATCAGCCCCAGCATTTT CASNRQGGNQPQHF
TRBJ1-4 - TRBV27 - 13 TGTGCCAGCAGAAACCGGGGAATTGAAAAACTGTTTTTT CASRNRGIEKLFF
TRBJ1-5 TRBD1 TRBV28 few 16 TGTGCCAGCAGTTTCGACAGGGGAGGTTGGGATCAGCCCCAGCATTTT CASSFDRGGWDQPQHF
TRBJ2-7 TRBD2 TRBV9 - 15 TGTGCCAGCAGCCCCAAGGTAGCGGGGAACTACGAGCAGTACTTC CASSPKVAGNYEQYF
TRBJ1-5 - TRBV11-2 once 12 TGTGCCAGCAGCGCAGGGAATCAGCCCCAGCATTTT CASSAGNQPQHF
TRBJ2-5 TRBD1 TRBV5-1 few 17 TGCGCCAGCAGCTTGGTACTCACAGGGGGCGGGCAAGAGACCCAGTACTTC CASSLVLTGGGQETQYF
TRBJ2-3 TRBD1 TRBV19 - 19 TGTGCCAGTAGTACCCGGACCTACATGCAGGGGGCAAGGGCAGATACGCAGTATTTT CASSTRTYMQGARADTQYF
TRBJ2-1 - TRBV27 - 17 TGTGCCAGCAGTCCACTCTTAGTGTCGCTGATTAACAATGAGCAGTTCTTC CASSPLLVSLINNEQFF
TRBJ2-4 TRBD2 TRBV6-6 - 14 TGTGCCAGCAGTTACTCCGGGGGGTGGGACATTCAGTACTTC CASSYSGGWDIQYF
TRBJ2-2 - TRBV2 - 13 TGTGCCAGTCAGTCTGGGGAGACCGGGGAGCTGTTTTTT CASQSGETGELFF
TRBJ1-4 TRBD1 TRBV15 - 16 TGTGCCACCAGCACCGGACAGGGGGCTGGTAATGAAAAACTGTTTTTT CATSTGQGAGNEKLFF
TRBJ2-6 - TRBV19 - 18 TGTGCCAGTAGTTCGCAGGGGATAGGTCCCTCTGGGGCCAACGTCCTGACTTTC CASSSQGIGPSGANVLTF
TRBJ2-3 TRBD2 TRBV5-5 - 15 TGTGCCAGCAGCTTAACTAGCGGGGGGGCAGATACGCAGTATTTT CASSLTSGGADTQYF
TRBJ2-3 TRBD2 TRBV5-1 - 16 TGCGCCAGCAGCTTGGGAGTCGGGGGGAGCACAGATACGCAGTATTTT CASSLGVGGSTDTQYF
TRBJ2-5 - TRBV4-2 - 14 TGTGCCAGCAGCCTCCAGGGGTACGAAGAGACCCAGTACTTC CASSLQGYEETQYF
TRBJ1-3 - TRBV29-1 - 11 TGCAGCGTCGCAGTGGGAAACACCATATATTTT CSVAVGNTIYF
TRBJ2-5 TRBD2 TRBV27 - 13 TGTGCCAGCAGTTTCGCTGCGGGGGAGACCCAGCACTTC CASSFAAGETQHF
TRBJ2-2 - TRBV4-1 - 17 TGCGCCAGCAGCCCCCTGGATAAGGGGCGCAACACCGGGGAGCTGTTTTTT CASSPLDKGRNTGELFF
TRBJ1-3 - TRBV5-1 once 14 TGCGCCAGCAGCCTGGACATGGTTGGAAACACCATATATTTT CASSLDMVGNTIYF
TRBJ1-6 - TRBV19 - 12 TGTGCCAGTAGCGACGAGGTGGCACCCCTCCACTTT CASSDEVAPLHF
TRBJ2-7 TRBD1 TRBV10-3 once 16 TGTGCCATCAGCACCGGGACAGGGGTGCGGGGGGACGAGCAGTACTTC CAISTGTGVRGDEQYF
TRBJ2-3 - TRBV6-1 - 14 TGTGCCAGCAGTCCCGGGGTCCTGGCAGATACGCAGTATTTT CASSPGVLADTQYF
TRBJ2-7 - TRBV2 - 15 TGTGCCAGCAGTGATTGGGGCAGGGGTGGGTACGAGCAGTACTTC CASSDWGRGGYEQYF
TRBJ1-5 - TRBV6-4 - 15 TGTGCCAGCTCCTACAGGGAGAGGGGTGGTCAGCCCCAGCATTTT CASSYRERGGQPQHF
TRBJ2-7 - TRBV28 - 14 TGTGCCAGCGGACAGACAGCGAGAGCCTACGAGCAGTACTTC CASGQTARAYEQYF
TRBJ1-1 TRBD1 TRBV12-5 - 15 TGTGCTAGTGGCTCCCCGGACAGGCCCGGGGGCGAAGCTTTCTTT CASGSPDRPGGEAFF
TRBJ1-1 - TRBV6-4 few 13 TGTGCCAGCAGCGCAGAGGAGAGCACTGAAGCTTTCTTT CASSAEESTEAFF
TRBJ1-2 - TRBV19 - 12 TGTGCCAGTAGTATAGACGAGTATGGCTACACCTTC CASSIDEYGYTF
TRBJ2-2 - TRBV7-9 - 15 TGTGCCAGCAGCCCCCCCTCTGGGAGGTCCGTTCGGCTGTTTTTT CASSPPSGRSVRLFF